This T cell receptor (beta chain) was recovered during a study of blood T cell repertoires in COVID-19. Recruitment covered about 25 US areas and drew participants whose ages spanned roughly 18 to 100 years. Sequenced by immunoSEQ multiplex PCR; TCRdb stores in-frame clones only, minus some. Of 300,000 to 450,000 clones in the sample, 80% to 90% were seen once. The sequence was collected from a man in his late teens or twenties who had recovered from COVID-19. Material: PBMCs or T cells enriched from blood (not recorded which).

For the CDR3, the DNA is TGTGCCAGCAGCCGGACTAGCGGGGGCCTGTACAATGAGCAGTTCTTC. It specifies CASSRTSGGLYNEQFF. This chain connects TRBV7-9 to TRBJ2-1; the match to TRBD2 covers 13 bases. This CDR3 region has 16 residues. J lost 4 bases, V lost 5 bases, and 5 bases had no gene match. CDR1 and CDR2 (germline): SEHNR, FQNEAQ (reference sequence).